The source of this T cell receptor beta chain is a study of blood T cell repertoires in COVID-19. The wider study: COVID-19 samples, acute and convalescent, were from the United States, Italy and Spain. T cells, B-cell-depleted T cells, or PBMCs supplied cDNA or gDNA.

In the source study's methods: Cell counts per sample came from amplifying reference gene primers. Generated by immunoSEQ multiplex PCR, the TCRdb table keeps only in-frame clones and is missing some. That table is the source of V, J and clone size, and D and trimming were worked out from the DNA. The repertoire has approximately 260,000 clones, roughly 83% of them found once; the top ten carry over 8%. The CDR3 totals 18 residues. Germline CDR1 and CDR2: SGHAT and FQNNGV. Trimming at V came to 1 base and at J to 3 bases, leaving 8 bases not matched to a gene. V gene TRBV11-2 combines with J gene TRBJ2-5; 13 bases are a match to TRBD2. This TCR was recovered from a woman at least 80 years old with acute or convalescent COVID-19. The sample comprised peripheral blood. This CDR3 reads CASSLVFTSGGAKETQYF. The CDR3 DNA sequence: TGTGCCAGCAGCTTAGTATTTACTAGCGGGGGGGCCAAAGAGACCCAGTACTTC.